The clone carrying this T cell receptor beta chain was detected ten times or more. Its antigen is undetermined. The germline CDR1 and CDR2 sequences are DFQATT and SNEGSKA (reference sequence). The V segment lost 0 bases and the J segment 3 bases; nucleotides outside the gene matches: 4. The CDR3 has 14 residues. This sample was taken from a study of T cells after yellow fever vaccination. TCRdb re-called the 5' RACE reads with MiXCR, one entry per CDR3 protein. Among under 200,000 distinct CDR3 sequences listed, around 7% were seen once. Regarding the study as a whole: Clones that expanded after primary vaccination mostly reappeared after the booster (roughly 95% CD4, 88% CD8). The secondary response was weaker, and its peak arrived faster, on day 5 versus 15. Repertoires obtained by FACS sorting could include abundant clonotypes that entered as contaminants from the bulk population.

This receptor was taken from a man aged 18-30 years who received the YFV17D yellow fever vaccine. The chain links TRBV20-1 to TRBJ2-5; 7 bases are shared with TRBD1. The specimen was CD4+ T cells sorted from PBMCs, collected 5 to 6 days after the first yellow fever vaccination. CDR3 residues: CSARDYRGKETQYF. CDR3 nucleotide sequence: TGCAGTGCTAGAGATTACAGGGGAAAAGAGACCCAGTACTTC.